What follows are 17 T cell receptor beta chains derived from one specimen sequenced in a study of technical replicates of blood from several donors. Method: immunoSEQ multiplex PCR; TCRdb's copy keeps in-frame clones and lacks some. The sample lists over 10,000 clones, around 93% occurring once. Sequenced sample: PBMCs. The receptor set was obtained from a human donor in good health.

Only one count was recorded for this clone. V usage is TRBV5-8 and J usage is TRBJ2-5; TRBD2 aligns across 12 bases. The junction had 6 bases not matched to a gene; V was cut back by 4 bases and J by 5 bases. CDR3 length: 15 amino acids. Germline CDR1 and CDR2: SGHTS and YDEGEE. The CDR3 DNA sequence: TGTGCCAGCAGCCGAAGCCTAGCGGGAGGGGAGACCCAGTACTTC. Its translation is CASSRSLAGGETQYF.

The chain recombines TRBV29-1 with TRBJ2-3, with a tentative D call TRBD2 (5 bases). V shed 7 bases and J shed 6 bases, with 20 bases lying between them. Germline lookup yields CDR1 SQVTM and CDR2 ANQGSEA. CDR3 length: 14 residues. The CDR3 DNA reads TGCAGCGGTTTTTCGGCGGGCGCGACCGATACGCAGTATTTT. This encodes CSGFSAGATDTQYF.

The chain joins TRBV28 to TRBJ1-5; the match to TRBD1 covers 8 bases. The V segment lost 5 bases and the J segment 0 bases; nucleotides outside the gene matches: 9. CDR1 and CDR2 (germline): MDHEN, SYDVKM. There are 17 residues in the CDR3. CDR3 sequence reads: CASSILTGDYSNQPQHF. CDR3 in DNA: TGTGCCAGCAGTATCCTGACAGGGGATTATAGCAATCAGCCCCAGCATTTT.

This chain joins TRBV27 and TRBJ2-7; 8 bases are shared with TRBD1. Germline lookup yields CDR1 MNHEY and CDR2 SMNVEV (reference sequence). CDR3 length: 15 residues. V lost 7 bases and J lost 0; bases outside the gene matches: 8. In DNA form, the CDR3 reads TGTGCCAGCAATAAACAGGGGGGAAGCTCCTACGAGCAGTACTTC. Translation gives CASNKQGGSSYEQYF.

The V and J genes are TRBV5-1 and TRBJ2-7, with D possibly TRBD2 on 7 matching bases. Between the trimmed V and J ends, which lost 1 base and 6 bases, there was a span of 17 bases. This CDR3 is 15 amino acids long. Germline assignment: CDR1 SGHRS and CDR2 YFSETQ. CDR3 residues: CASSLRGGGAREQYF. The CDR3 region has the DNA TGCGCCAGCAGCTTGCGGGGAGGGGGGGCTCGCGAGCAGTACTTC.

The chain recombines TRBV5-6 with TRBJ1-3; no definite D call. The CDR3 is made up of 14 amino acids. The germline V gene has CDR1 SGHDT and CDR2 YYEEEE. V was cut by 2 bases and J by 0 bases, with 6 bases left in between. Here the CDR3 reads CASSFGYSGNTIYF. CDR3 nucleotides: TGTGCCAGCAGCTTCGGGTACTCTGGAAACACCATATATTTT.

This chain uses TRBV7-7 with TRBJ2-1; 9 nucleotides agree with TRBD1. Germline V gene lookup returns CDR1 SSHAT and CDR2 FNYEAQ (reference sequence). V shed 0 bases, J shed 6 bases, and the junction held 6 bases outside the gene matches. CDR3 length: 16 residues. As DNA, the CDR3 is TGTGCCAGCAGCTTAGCCTGGGGACAGGGCGCCAATGAGCAGTTCTTC. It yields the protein CASSLAWGQGANEQFF.

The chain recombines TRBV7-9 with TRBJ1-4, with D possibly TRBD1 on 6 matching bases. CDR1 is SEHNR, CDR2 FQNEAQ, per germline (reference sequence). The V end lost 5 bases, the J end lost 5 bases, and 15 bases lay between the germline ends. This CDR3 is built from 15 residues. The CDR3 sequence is CASSRAGTPNEKLFF. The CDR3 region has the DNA TGTGCCAGCAGCCGGGCCGGGACACCGAATGAAAAACTGTTTTTT.

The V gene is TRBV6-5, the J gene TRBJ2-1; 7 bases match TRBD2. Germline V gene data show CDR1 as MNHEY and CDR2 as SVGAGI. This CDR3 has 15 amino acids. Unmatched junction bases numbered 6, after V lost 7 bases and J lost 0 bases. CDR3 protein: CASTLGRNSYNEQFF. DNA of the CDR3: TGTGCCAGCACCCTCGGGAGGAACTCCTACAATGAGCAGTTCTTC.

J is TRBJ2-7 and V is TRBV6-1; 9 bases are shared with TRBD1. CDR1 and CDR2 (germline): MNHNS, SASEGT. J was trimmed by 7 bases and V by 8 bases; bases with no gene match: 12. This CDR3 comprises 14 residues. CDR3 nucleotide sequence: TGTGCCAGCTGGGATACAGGGGGCAGGGAAGAGCAGTACTTC. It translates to CASWDTGGREEQYF.

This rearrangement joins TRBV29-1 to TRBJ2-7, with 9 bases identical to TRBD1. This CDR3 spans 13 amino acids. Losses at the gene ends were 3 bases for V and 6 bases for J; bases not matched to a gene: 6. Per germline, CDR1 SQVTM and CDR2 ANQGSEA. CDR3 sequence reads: CSVEEGQGGEQYF. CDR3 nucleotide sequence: TGCAGCGTTGAGGAGGGACAGGGAGGCGAGCAGTACTTC.

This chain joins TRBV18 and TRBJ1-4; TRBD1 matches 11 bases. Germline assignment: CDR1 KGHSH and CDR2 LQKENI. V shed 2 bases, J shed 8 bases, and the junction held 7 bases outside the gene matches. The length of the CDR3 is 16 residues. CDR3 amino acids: CASSPSTGTGGEKLFF. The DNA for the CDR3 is TGTGCCAGCTCACCAAGTACTGGGACAGGGGGAGAAAAACTGTTTTTT.

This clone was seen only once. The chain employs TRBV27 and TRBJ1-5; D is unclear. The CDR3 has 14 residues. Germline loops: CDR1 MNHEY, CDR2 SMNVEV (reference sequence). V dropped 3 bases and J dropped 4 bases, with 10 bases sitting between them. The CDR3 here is CASSFVFGNQPQHF. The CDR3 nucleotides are TGTGCCAGCAGTTTCGTGTTCGGGAATCAGCCCCAGCATTTT.

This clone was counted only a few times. The CDR3 nucleotides are TGTGCCAGCAGCTTAACGACTACACCCTACGAGCAGTACTTC. Translation: CASSLTTTPYEQYF. V is TRBV7-9 and J is TRBJ2-7, with D possibly matching TRBD2 (5 bases). The CDR3 spans 14 residues. Germline assignment: CDR1 SEHNR and CDR2 FQNEAQ (reference sequence). The V end was cut by 2 bases, the J end by 2 bases, with 10 bases between.

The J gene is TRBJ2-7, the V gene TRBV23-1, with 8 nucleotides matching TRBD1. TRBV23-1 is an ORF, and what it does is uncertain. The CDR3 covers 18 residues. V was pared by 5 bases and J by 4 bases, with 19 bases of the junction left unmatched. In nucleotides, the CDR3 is TGCGCCAGCAGTACACACATCCTTCCGGACAGGGTGTCGTACGAGCAGTACTTC. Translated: CASSTHILPDRVSYEQYF.

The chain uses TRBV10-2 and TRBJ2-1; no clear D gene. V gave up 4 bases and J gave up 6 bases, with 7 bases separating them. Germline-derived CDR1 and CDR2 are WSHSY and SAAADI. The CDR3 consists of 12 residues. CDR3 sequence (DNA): TGCGCCAGCAGTGGATGGGCCAATGAGCAGTTCTTC. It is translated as CASSGWANEQFF.

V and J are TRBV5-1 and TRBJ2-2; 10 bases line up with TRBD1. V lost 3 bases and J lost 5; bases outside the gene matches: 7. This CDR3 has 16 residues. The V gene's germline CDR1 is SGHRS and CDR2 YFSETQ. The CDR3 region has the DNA TGCGCCAGCAGCTCCATGGACAGGGGGGATACCGGGGAGCTGTTTTTT. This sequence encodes CASSSMDRGDTGELFF. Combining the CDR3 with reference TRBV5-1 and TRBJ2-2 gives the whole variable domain KAGVTQTPRYLIKTRGQQVTLSCSPISGHRSVSWYQQTPGQGLQFLFEYFSETQRNKGNFPGRFSGRQFSNSRSEMNVSTLELGDSALYLCASSSMDRGDTGELFFGEGSRLTVL.